Presented here are 10 T cell receptor beta chains from one specimen sequenced in a study of T-cell reconstitution after alpha-beta-depleted transplantation in children. Construction of the TCRbeta library involved unique molecular identifiers. One entry per CDR3 protein, called by TCRdb with MiXCR from the PCR reads. The data show approximately 420,000 distinct CDR3 sequences, approximately 10% seen once. The specimen comprised PBMCs from the stem cell graft donor, sampled from the stem cell graft. These receptors were obtained from a human donor who donated a stem cell graft to a child with acute myeloid leukemia.

This clonotype was counted once. The chain has TRBV5-1 and TRBJ1-4, with D unresolved. Germline V gene data show CDR1 as SGHRS and CDR2 as YFSETQ. V gave up 1 base and J gave up 5 bases, with 6 bases separating them. The CDR3 is 13 amino acids. CDR3 in amino acids: CASSLSPNEKLFF. For the CDR3, the DNA is TGCGCCAGCAGCTTGTCCCCCAATGAAAAACTGTTTTTT.

J is TRBJ1-5 and V is TRBV4-1; no firm D call. The CDR3 spans 14 residues. Germline CDR1 and CDR2: MGHRA and YSYEKL. V was clipped by 3 bases and J by 6 bases, with 12 bases between them. The CDR3, as DNA: TGCGCCAGCAGCCAGCAGAAGGGAACTCAGCCCCAGCATTTT. Amino acids: CASSQQKGTQPQHF.

There are a few counts of this clonotype. The rearrangement links TRBV6-5 to TRBJ1-1, with 7 bases identical to TRBD1. The CDR3 loop spans 15 amino acids. Trimming at V came to 1 base and at J to 2 bases, leaving 4 bases not matched to a gene. Germline assignment: CDR1 MNHEY and CDR2 SVGAGI. The CDR3 spells CASSYFGTENTEAFF. The CDR3 region has the DNA TGTGCCAGCAGTTACTTCGGGACAGAAAACACTGAAGCTTTCTTT.

In its sample, this clonotype was seen a few times. The V call is TRBV25-1, the J call TRBJ1-1; 7 bases agree with TRBD1. V lost 2 bases to trimming and J lost 4 bases; unmatched junction nucleotides: 4. This CDR3 is 14 amino acids long. Germline CDR1 MGHDK, CDR2 SYGVNS. In nucleotides, the CDR3 is TGTGCCAGCAGTGAAGACAGGGCGGCCACTGAAGCTTTCTTT. Residues: CASSEDRAATEAFF.

The chain couples TRBV12-3 or TRBV12-4 to TRBJ1-2; 8 bases line up with TRBD1. This CDR3 comprises 13 residues. Trimming at V came to 6 bases and at J to 3 bases, leaving 3 bases not matched to a gene. The chain's CDR3 is CASRADRDYGYTF. The CDR3 DNA follows: TGTGCCAGCAGGGCGGACAGGGACTATGGCTACACCTTC.

This clonotype was seen at least ten times. V gene TRBV11-1 combines with J gene TRBJ2-1; the D is unclear. Trimming left V 5 bases short and J 5 bases short, with 13 bases between. Germline CDR1 SGHAT, CDR2 FQDESV (reference sequence). There are 14 residues in the CDR3. The CDR3 here is CASSRALLDNEQFF. The CDR3 DNA sequence: TGTGCCAGCAGCCGGGCCTTACTGGACAATGAGCAGTTCTTC.

In its sample, this clonotype was seen many times. The V gene is TRBV6-5, the J gene TRBJ2-3; no clear D. V lost 0 bases to trimming and J lost 1 base, with 8 bases between them. The CDR3 consists of 15 residues. Germline CDR1 is MNHEY and CDR2 is SVGAGI. The CDR3 coding sequence is TGTGCCAGCAGTTACTCGTGGCAGGGCACAGATACGCAGTATTTT. Translating it yields CASSYSWQGTDTQYF.

Regarding this clonotype: A read error may explain this, as a much larger clone is one base away. J is TRBJ2-1 and V is TRBV6-5, with D unresolved. The germline gives CDR1 MNHEY, CDR2 SVGAGI. Trimming removed 6 bases at V and 3 bases at J, with 3 bases between. The CDR3 runs to 11 residues. CDR3 coding DNA: TGTGCCAGCAGGTTCTACAATGAGCAGTTCTTC. Protein: CASRFYNEQFF.

The rearrangement joins TRBV3-1 to TRBJ2-2; TRBD1 agrees at 7 bases. This CDR3 is 16 amino acids long. The germline V gene encodes CDR1 LGHDT and CDR2 YNNKEL (reference sequence). The J segment lost 1 base and the V segment lost 4 bases, leaving 6 bases of the junction unmatched. DNA of the CDR3: TGTGCCAGCAGCCCAAGACAGGGTGTGAACACCGGGGAGCTGTTTTTT. The encoded protein is CASSPRQGVNTGELFF.

This clonotype appeared many times. The chain recombines TRBV14 with TRBJ2-1; D is unresolved. Germline CDR1 SGHDN, CDR2 FVKESK. Trimming took 3 bases from V and 6 from J, leaving 6 bases between them. The CDR3 consists of 12 residues. The CDR3 sequence: CASSHDTNEQFF. Here the CDR3 DNA reads TGTGCCAGCAGCCATGACACCAATGAGCAGTTCTTC.